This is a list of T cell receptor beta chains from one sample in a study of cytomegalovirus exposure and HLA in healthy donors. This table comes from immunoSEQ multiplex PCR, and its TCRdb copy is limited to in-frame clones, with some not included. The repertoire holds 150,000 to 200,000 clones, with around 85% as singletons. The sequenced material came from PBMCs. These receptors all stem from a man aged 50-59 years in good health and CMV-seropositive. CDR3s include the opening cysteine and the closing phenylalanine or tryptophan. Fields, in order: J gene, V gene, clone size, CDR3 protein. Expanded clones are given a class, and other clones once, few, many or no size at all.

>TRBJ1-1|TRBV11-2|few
CASSSQGALEAFF
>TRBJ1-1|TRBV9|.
CASSVGQHTEAFF
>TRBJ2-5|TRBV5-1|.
CASSSGLAGDLAQETQYF
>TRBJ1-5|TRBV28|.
CASSPHRNNQPQHF
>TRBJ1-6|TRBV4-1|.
CASRLPGTGKSPLHF
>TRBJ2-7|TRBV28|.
CASSLLAQRQASF
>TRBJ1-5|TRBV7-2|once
CASSLRGGGNQPQHF
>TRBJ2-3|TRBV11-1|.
CASRTLAGDTDTQYF
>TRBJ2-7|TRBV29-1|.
CSVEEEVAGQAGQYF
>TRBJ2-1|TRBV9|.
CASSPLGVREQFF
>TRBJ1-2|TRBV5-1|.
CASSFGQGSAGYTF
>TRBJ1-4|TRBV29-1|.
CSVSATNEKLFF
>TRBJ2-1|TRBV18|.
CASSPLDSFGNEQFF
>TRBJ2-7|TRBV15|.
CATSRESGTDYYEQYF